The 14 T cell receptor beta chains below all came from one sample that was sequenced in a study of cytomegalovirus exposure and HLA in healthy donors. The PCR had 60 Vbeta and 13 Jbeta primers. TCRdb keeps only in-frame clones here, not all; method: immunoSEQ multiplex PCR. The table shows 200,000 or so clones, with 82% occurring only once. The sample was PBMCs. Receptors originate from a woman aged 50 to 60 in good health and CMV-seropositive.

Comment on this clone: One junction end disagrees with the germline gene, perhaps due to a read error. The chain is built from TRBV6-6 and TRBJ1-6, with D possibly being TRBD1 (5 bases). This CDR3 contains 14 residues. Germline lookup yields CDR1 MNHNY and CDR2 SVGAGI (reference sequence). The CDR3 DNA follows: TGTGTCAGCAGTTACTCGGGACTTAATTCACCCCTCCACTTT. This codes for CVSSYSGLNSPLHF.

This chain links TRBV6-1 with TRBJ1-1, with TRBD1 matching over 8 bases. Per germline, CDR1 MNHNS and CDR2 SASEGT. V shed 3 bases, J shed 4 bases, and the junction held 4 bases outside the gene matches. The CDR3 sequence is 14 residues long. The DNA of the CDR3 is TGTGCCAGCAGTGACACAGGGGGGGGCACTGAAGCTTTCTTT. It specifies CASSDTGGGTEAFF.

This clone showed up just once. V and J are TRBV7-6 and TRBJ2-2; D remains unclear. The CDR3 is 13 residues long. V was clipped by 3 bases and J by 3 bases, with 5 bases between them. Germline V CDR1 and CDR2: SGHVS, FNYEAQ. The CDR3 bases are TGTGCCAGCAGCTTGAGGTACACCGGGGAGCTGTTTTTT. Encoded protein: CASSLRYTGELFF.

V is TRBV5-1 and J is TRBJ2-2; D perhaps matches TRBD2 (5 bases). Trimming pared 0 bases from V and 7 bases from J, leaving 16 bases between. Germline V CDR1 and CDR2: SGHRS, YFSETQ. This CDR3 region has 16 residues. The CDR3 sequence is CASSLVSGLGGGELFF. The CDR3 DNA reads TGCGCCAGCAGCTTGGTGAGCGGCCTGGGTGGCGGGGAGCTGTTTTTT.

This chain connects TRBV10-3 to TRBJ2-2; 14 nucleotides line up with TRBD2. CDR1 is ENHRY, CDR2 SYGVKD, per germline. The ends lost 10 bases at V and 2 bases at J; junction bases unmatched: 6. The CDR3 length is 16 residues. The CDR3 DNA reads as TGTGCCACCCGGACTAGCGGGAGGCTCAACACCGGGGAGCTGTTTTTT. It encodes CATRTSGRLNTGELFF.

CDR3 sequence reads: CATSRVRTGSYEQYF. CDR3 sequence (DNA): TGTGCCACCAGCAGAGTGCGGACAGGCTCCTACGAGCAGTACTTC. This chain joins TRBV15 and TRBJ2-7, with 7 nucleotides matching TRBD1. Germline loops: CDR1 LNHNV, CDR2 YYDKDF (reference sequence). The CDR3 spans 15 residues. V shed 1 base and J 0 bases; nucleotides not matched to a gene: 3.

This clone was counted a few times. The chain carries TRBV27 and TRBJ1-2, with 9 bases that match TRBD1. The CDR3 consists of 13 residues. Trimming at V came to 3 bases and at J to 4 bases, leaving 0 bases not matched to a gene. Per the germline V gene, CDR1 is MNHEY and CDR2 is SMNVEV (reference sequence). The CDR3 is CASSLGQGYGYTF. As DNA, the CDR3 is TGTGCCAGCAGTTTGGGACAGGGCTATGGCTACACCTTC.

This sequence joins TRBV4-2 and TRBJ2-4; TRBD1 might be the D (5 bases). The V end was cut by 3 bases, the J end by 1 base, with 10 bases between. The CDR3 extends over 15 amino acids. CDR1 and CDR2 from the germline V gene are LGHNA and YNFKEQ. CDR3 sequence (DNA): TGTGCCAGCAGCCACACAGGTACGGCCAAAAACATTCAGTACTTC. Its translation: CASSHTGTAKNIQYF.

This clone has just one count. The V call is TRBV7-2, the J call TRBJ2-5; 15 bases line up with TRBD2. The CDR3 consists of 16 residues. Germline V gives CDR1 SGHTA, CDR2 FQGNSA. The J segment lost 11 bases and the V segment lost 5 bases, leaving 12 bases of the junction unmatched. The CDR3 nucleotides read TGTGCCAGCAGCAAGGGACTAGCGGGGGGCATCGGAGAGCAGTACTTC. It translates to CASSKGLAGGIGEQYF.

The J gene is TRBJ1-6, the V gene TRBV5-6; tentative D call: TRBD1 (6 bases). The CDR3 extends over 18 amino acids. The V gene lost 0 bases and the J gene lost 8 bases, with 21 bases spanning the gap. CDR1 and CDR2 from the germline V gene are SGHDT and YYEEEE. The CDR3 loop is CASSLGLPQGPPYSPLHF. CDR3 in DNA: TGTGCCAGCAGCTTGGGGCTACCGCAGGGGCCCCCATATTCACCCCTCCACTTT.

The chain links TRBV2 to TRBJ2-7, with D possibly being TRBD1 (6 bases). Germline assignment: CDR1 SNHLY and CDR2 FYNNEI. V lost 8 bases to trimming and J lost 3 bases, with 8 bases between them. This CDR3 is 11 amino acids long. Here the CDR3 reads CASGGSYEQYF. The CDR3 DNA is TGTGCCAGCGGGGGCAGCTACGAGCAGTACTTC.

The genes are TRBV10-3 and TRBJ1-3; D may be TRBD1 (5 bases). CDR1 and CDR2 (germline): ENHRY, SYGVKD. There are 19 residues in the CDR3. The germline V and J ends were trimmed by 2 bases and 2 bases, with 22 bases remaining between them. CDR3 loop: CAISESPPGHLTTGNTIYF. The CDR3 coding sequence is TGTGCCATCAGTGAGAGCCCACCCGGACATCTTACAACTGGAAACACCATATATTTT.

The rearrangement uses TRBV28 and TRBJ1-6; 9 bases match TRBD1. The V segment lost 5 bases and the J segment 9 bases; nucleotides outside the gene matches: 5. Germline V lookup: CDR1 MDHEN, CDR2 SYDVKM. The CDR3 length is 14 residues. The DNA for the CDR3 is TGTGCCAGCAGTCCAGGACAGGGGAGTTCACCCCTCCACTTT. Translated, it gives CASSPGQGSSPLHF.

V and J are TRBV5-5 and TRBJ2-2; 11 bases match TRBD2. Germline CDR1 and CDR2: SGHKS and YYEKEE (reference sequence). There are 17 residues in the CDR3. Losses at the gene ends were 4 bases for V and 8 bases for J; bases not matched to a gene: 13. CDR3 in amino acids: CASSPTISGGAVGELFF. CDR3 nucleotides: TGTGCCAGCAGCCCAACAATTAGCGGGGGGGCCGTTGGGGAGCTGTTTTTT.